Included here is one TCR beta chain sequence, with context. This sample stems from a study of CD4 and CD8 cells across lung adenocarcinoma regions. Donors had localized lung adenocarcinoma, a non-small cell lung cancer. TCRdb called the PCR reads again in MiXCR, with one record for every CDR3 protein. The data contain some 10,000 distinct CDR3 sequences, 40% to 55% of them singletons. Germline CDR1 and CDR2: SGHTA and FQGNSA. The CDR3 has 17 amino acids. V was shortened by 4 bases and J by 1 base, with 19 bases between the two germline ends. This receptor was obtained from a male donor with lung adenocarcinoma. The CD4 and CD8 labels of this study may be unreliable. Sequenced material: CD8+ T cells from the margin of a lung tumor. The chain joins TRBV7-2 to TRBJ1-2; TRBD1 is a possible D gene (5 bases). CDR3: CASSYHQGRLGNYGYTF. DNA for the CDR3: TGTGCCAGCAGCTACCACCAGGGCCGTTTGGGTAACTATGGCTACACCTTC.